This T cell receptor (beta chain) is from a study of identical twins. Findings of the study overall: The conclusions drew on cross-sectional statistical analysis instead of tracking the same donors. Twin-shared out-of-frame alpha sequences showed excess low generation probability. One should note that invariant MAIT and iNKT cells could partly confound zero-insertion analyses.

Template switching (which added a universal primer site) was used, and cDNA carried unique molecular identifiers. TCRdb passed the 5' RACE reads through MiXCR, listing each CDR3 protein once. The data contain around 490,000 distinct CDR3 sequences, over 12% of them singletons. Trimming stripped 6 bases from V and 9 bases from J, with 21 bases between. The germline gives CDR1 DFQATT, CDR2 SNEGSKA (reference sequence). The CDR3 has 14 amino acids. Turning to this clonotype: Antigen specificity is unknown.

This same sample was also part of a study on yellow fever vaccine responses in identical twins.

Sample: CD4+ T cells sorted from blood. The receptor's source is a woman aged 18 to 35 in good health. This chain joins TRBV20-1 and TRBJ2-1; D possibly corresponds to TRBD1 (6 bases). Here the CDR3 reads CSAPYREKRGEQFF. The CDR3 nucleotides read TGCAGTGCGCCCTACAGGGAGAAGAGGGGTGAGCAGTTCTTC.